This T cell receptor (beta chain) is from a study of control samples from healthy donors and cancer patients (dated by TCRdb to 2020 to 2021). The trim is 0 bases for V and 5 bases for J, with a gap of 5 bases between the germline ends. CDR1 and CDR2 (LGHDT, YNNKEL) derive from the germline V gene (reference sequence). The CDR3 goes from the cysteine to the phenylalanine over 12 residues. Only CDR3 DNA remains: 36 bases, in frame from the first base. Note on this clone: This receptor's antigen is unknown. Base qualities are missing; no much larger clone stands one base away.

The library was built by means of the immunoSEQ multiplex PCR assay. TCRdb took this table from immuneACCESS and kept in-frame rearrangements with V and J called. Such tables lack part of the clones; where checked against another copy, unresolved V genes explain under half of the gap, and the rest is unexplained. The sample table contains about 120,000 clones; only one count was recorded for around 92% of them. Clones ranked in the top ten supply 2.1% of the sample. This clonotype was sampled from a woman between 45 and 65 years old in good health. The rearrangement combines TRBV3-1 (or the pseudogene TRBV3-2) with TRBJ2-7, with the D gene uncertain. The sample was blood. For the CDR3, the sequence is CASSQEGNEQYF. The sequenced DNA: TGTGCCAGCAGCCAAGAAGGTAACGAGCAGTACTTC.